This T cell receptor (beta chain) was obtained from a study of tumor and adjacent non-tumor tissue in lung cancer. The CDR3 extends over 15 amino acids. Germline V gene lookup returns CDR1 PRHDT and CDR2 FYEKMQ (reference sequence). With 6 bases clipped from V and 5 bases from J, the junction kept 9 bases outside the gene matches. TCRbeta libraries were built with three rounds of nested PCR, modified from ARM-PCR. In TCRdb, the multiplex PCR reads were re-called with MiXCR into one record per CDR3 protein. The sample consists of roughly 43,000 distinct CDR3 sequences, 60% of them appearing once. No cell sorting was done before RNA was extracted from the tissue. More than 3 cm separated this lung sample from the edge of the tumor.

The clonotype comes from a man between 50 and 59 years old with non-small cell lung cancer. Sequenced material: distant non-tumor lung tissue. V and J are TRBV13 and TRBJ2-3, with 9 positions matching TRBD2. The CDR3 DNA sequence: TGTGCCAGCAGTATAGGCGGGGGGGCCGAAGATACGCAGTATTTT. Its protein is CASSIGGGAEDTQYF.